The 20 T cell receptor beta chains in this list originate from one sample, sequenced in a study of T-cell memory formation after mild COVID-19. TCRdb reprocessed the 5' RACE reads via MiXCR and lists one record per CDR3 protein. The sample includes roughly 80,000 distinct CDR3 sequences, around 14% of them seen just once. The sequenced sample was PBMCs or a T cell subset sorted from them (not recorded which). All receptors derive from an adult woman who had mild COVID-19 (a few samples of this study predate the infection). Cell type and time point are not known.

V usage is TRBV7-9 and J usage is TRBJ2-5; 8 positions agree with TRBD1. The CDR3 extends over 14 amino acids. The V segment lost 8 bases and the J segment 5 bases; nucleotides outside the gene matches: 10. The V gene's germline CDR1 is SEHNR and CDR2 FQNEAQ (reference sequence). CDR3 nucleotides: TGTGCCAGCGTTCGCACGGACAGGGAGGAGACCCAGTACTTC. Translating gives CASVRTDREETQYF.

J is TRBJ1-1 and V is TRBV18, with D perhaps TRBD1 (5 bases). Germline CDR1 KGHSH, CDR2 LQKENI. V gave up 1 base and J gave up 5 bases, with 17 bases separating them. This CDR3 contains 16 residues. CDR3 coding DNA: TGTGCCAGCTCACCACGACAGAGCGTGTCTGGTACTGAAGCTTTCTTT. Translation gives CASSPRQSVSGTEAFF.

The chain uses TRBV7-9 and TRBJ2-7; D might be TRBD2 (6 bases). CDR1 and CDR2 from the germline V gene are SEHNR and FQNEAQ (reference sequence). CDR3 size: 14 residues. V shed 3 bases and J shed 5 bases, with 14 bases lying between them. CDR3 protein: CASSLAGPRDEQYF. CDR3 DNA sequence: TGTGCCAGCAGCTTGGCGGGGCCTCGGGACGAGCAGTACTTC. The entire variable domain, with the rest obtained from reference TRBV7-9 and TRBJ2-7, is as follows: DTGVSQNPRHKITKRGQNVTFRCDPISEHNRLYWYRQTLGQGPEFLTYFQNEAQLEKSRLLSDRFSAERPKGSFSTLEIQRTEQGDSAMYLCASSLAGPRDEQYFGPGTRLTVT.

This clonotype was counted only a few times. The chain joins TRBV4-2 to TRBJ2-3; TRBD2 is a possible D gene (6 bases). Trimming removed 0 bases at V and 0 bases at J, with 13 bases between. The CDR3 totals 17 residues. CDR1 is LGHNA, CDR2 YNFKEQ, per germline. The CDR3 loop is CASSQEYSGFSTDTQYF. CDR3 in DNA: TGTGCCAGCAGCCAAGAATACAGCGGGTTCAGCACAGATACGCAGTATTTT.

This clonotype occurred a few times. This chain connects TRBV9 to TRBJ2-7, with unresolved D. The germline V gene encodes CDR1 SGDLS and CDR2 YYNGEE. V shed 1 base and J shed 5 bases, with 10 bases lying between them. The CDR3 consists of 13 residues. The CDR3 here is CASSVLDLHEQYF. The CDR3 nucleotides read TGTGCCAGCAGCGTACTGGATTTGCACGAGCAGTACTTC. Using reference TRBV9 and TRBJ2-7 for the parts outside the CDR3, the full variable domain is DSGVTQTPKHLITATGQRVTLRCSPRSGDLSVYWYQQSLDQGLQFLIQYYNGEERAKGNILERFSAQQFPDLHSELNLSSLELGDSALYFCASSVLDLHEQYFGPGTRLTVT.

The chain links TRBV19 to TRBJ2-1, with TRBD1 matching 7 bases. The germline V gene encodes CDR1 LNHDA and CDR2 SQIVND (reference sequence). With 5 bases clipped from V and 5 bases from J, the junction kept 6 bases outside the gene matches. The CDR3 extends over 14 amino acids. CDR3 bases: TGTGCCAGTAGTCTACAGGGGTTCGACAATGAGCAGTTCTTC. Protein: CASSLQGFDNEQFF.

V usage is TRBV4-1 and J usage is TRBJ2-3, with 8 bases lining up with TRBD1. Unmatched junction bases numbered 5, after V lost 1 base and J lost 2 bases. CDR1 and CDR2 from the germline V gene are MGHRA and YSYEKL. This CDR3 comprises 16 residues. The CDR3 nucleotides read TGCGCCAGCAGCCAAGGCGGACAGGGCCCCACAGATACGCAGTATTTT. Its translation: CASSQGGQGPTDTQYF.

CDR3 in amino acids: CSGGTGVINEQYF. Here the CDR3 DNA reads TGCAGCGGGGGGACAGGGGTCATCAACGAGCAGTACTTC. The chain carries TRBV29-1 and TRBJ2-7; 10 bases align to TRBD1. The CDR3 loop spans 13 amino acids. Germline trimming cut 7 bases from V and 5 bases from J; bases unmatched to any gene: 8. Germline CDR1 is SQVTM and CDR2 is ANQGSEA.

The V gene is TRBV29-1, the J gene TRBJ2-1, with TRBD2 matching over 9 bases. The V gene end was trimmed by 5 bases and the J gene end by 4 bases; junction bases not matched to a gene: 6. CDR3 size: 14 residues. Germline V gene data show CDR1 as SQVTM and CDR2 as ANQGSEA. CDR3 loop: CSVRVAGEYNEQFF. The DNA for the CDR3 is TGCAGCGTTAGAGTAGCGGGAGAATACAATGAGCAGTTCTTC.

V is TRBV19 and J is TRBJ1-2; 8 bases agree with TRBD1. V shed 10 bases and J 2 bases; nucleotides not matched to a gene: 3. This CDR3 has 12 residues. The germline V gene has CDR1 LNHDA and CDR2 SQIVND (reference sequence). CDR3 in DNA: TGTGCCATCCGGACAGGGAACTATGGCTACACCTTC. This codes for CAIRTGNYGYTF.

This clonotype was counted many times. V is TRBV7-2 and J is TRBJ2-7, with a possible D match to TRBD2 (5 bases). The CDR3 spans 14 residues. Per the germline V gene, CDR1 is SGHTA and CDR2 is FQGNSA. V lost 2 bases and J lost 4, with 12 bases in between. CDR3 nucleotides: TGTGCCAGCAGCTTATCGTTAGCGTCGTACGAGCAGTACTTC. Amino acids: CASSLSLASYEQYF.

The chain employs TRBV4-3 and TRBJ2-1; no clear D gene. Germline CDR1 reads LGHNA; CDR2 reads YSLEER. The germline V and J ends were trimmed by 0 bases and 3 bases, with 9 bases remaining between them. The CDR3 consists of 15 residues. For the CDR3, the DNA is TGCGCCAGCAGCCAAGACGCGGAGCTCTACAATGAGCAGTTCTTC. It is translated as CASSQDAELYNEQFF.

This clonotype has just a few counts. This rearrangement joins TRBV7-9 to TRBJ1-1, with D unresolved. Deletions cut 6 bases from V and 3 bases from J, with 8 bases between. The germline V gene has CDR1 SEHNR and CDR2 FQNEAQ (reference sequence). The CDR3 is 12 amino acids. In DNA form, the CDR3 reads TGTGCCAGCAGGGCCGGTTACACTGAAGCTTTCTTT. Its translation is CASRAGYTEAFF.

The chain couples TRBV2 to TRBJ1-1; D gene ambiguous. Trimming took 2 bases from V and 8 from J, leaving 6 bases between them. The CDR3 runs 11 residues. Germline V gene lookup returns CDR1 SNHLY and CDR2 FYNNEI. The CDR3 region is CASSEIEEAFF. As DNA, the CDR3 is TGTGCCAGCAGTGAAATCGAGGAAGCTTTCTTT.

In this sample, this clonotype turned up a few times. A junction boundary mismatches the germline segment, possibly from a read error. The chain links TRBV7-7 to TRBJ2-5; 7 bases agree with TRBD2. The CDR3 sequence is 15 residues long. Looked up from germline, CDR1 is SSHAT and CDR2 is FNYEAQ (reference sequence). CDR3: CASSLDPSGKETQYF. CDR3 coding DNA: TGTGCTAGCAGCTTAGATCCTAGCGGAAAAGAGACCCAGTACTTC.

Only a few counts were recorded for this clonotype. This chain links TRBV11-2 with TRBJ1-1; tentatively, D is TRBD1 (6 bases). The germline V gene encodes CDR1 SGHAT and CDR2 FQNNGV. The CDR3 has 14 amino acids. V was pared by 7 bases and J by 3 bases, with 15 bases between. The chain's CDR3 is CASKQGGADTEAFF. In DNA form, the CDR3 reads TGTGCCAGCAAGCAAGGGGGGGCTGACACTGAAGCTTTCTTT. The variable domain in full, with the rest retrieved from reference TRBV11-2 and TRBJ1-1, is EAGVAQSPRYKIIEKRQSVAFWCNPISGHATLYWYQQILGQGPKLLIQFQNNGVVDDSQLPKDRFSAERLKGVDSTLKIQPAKLEDSAVYLCASKQGGADTEAFFGQGTRLTVV.

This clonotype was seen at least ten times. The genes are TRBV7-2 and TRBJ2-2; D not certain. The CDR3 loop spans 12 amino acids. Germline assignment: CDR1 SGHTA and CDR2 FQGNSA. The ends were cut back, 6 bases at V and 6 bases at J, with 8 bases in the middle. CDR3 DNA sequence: TGTGCCAGCAGATATGGGTCCGGGGAGCTGTTTTTT. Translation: CASRYGSGELFF.

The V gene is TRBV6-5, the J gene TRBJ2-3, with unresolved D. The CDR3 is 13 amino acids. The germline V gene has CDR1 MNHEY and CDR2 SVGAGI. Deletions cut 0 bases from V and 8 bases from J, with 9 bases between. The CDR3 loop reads CASSYSNPGTQYF. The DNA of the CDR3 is TGTGCCAGCAGTTACTCGAACCCCGGTACGCAGTATTTT.

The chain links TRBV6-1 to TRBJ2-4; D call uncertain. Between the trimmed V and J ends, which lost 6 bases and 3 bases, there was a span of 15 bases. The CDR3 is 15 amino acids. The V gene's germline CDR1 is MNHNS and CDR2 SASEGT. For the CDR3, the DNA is TGTGCCAGCAGCACCTTGGGCCTTAGCAAAAACATTCAGTACTTC. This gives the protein CASSTLGLSKNIQYF.

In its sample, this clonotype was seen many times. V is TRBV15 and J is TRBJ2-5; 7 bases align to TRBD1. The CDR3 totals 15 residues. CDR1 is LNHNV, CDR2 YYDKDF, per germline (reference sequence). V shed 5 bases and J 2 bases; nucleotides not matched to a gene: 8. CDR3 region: CATSAQWDRQETQYF. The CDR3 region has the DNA TGTGCCACCAGCGCCCAATGGGACAGACAAGAGACCCAGTACTTC.